This T cell receptor (beta chain) was retrieved from a study of T cell repertoires in cytomegalovirus infection. Study in general: Public TCR beta signatures provided an indication of both CMV infection and a matching HLA type.

TCRdb ran MiXCR on the reads and lists one entry per CDR3 protein. The table has roughly 230,000 distinct CDR3 sequences, about 17% seen once. On this clonotype itself: Its specificity is unknown. The junction differs from germline at one of its ends, possibly a read error.

Overall study findings and caveats: In two of eight donors, the top clonotype was HLA-C-restricted CMV-specific.

Input material: CD8+ T cells from PBMCs. This sequence was found in a human donor in good health (CMV status not recorded). Some clones in this sample may be carry-over from other donors' samples.

DNA of the CDR3: TGTGCCAGCAGCCAAGAAGGGACAGGGGGTAGGAACACTGAAGCTTTCTTT. Protein sequence: CASSQEGTGGRNTEAFF. The gene calls are TRBV4-1 and TRBJ1-1; 11 nucleotides line up with TRBD1. Germline CDR1 MGHRA, CDR2 YSYEKL. This CDR3 is 17 amino acids long.